This T cell receptor beta chain is from a study of blood T cell repertoires in COVID-19. The CDR3 contains 13 residues. Germline lookup yields CDR1 SGHAT and CDR2 FQNNGV. Trimming pared 3 bases from V and 3 bases from J, leaving 8 bases between. This clone appeared a few times. Study processing details: Reference gene primers were amplified, and this amplification served to estimate nucleated cell counts. Clones were sequenced by immunoSEQ multiplex PCR, and TCRdb holds only the in-frame ones, with some missing. V, J and clone size derive from that table, while D and trimming were established from the DNA sequence. The sample has 99,000 or so clones, roughly 80% seen once.

Sequencing was carried out using peripheral blood. This rearrangement joins TRBV11-2 to TRBJ2-5; no clear D gene. This TCR derives from a woman in her 70s with acute or convalescent COVID-19. CDR3 amino acids: CASSFGGEETQYF. The CDR3 nucleotides read TGTGCCAGCAGCTTTGGCGGAGAAGAGACCCAGTACTTC.